This TCR beta chain was recovered during a study of cytomegalovirus exposure and HLA in healthy donors. With respect to this clone: Antigen: not known. Other DNA sequences in this sample translate to the same CDR3.

The study ran its PCR with 60 Vbeta and 13 Jbeta primers. This table comes from immunoSEQ multiplex PCR, and its TCRdb copy is limited to in-frame clones, with some not included. The repertoire has around 170,000 clones, around 78% of them found once; the top ten carry around 1.6%. Study-level findings and limits: Sequencing depth across donors, presence/absence analyses assumed, was roughly uniform. Cytomegalovirus association was listed for 150 or so TCR beta chains. Associated with HLA alleles at 0.05 false discovery rate in a later analysis were 16,951 TCR beta sequences.

The sequence was collected from a man between 18 and 35 years old in good health and CMV-seronegative. The sample consisted of PBMCs.

Written as DNA, the CDR3 is TGTGCCAGCAGGGCAACAGGGGTCTTCGGCAATCAGCCCCAGCATTTT. Protein: CASRATGVFGNQPQHF. The genes are TRBV2 and TRBJ1-5; 7 bases are shared with TRBD1. Losses at the gene ends were 6 bases for V and 2 bases for J; bases not matched to a gene: 10. There are 16 residues in the CDR3. Per germline, CDR1 SNHLY and CDR2 FYNNEI.